This TCR beta chain was captured in a study of post-analysis software for immune sequencing data. For the study at large: The disease courses spanned relapsing-remitting, secondary progressive and progressive-relapsing forms of multiple sclerosis. Overall study results and limits: For normalized Chao1 diversity, multiple sclerosis patients scored significantly lower than controls did. The F measure placed samples prepared in the same batch into strongly shared clusters. Roughly five TRBV segments were more frequent in patients than controls; TRBV5-6, TRBV5-1 and TRBV20-1 belonged to this group.

Germline CDR1 reads DFQATT; CDR2 reads SNEGSKA (reference sequence). Losses at the gene ends were 1 base for V and 1 base for J; bases not matched to a gene: 6. The length of the CDR3 is 17 residues. Researchers reported that TCR beta cDNA libraries carried unique molecular identifiers. Yield was 450,000 to 650,000 cDNA molecules from roughly 0.93 to 9.6 million T cells. In TCRdb, the PCR reads were re-called with MiXCR into one record per CDR3 protein. The sample holds roughly 870,000 distinct CDR3 sequences; approximately 50% are singletons and the top ten take over 4%. As for this clonotype: What it recognizes is unknown.

The clonotype was recovered from a girl aged 5 to 17 with multiple sclerosis. The chain couples TRBV20-1 to TRBJ2-6, with 8 bases that match TRBD1. What was sequenced was blood. The CDR3, as DNA: TGCAGTGCTAGAGTGGCAGGGGGCTCATCTGGGGCCAACGTCCTGACTTTC. Translated: CSARVAGGSSGANVLTF.